Described below is a single TCR beta chain sequence and its context. One base away lies a much larger clone, so this may be a sequencing read error. Other nucleotide sequences from this sample produce the same CDR3. Looked up from germline, CDR1 is MDHEN and CDR2 is SYDVKM. The length of the CDR3 is 16 residues. Trimming shortened V by 2 bases and J by 0 bases, and 12 bases separated the two germline ends. Generated by immunoSEQ multiplex PCR, the TCRdb table keeps only in-frame clones and is missing some. The table shows roughly 500,000 clones, with over 65% occurring only once. The donors, healthy adults who were HIV-negative, had experienced no recent acute infections or vaccinations. Those who donated, Caucasian adults without exception, all lived in Nashville, Tennessee. Genomic DNA, for the unsorted samples, came from roughly 90 million PBMCs. This entry comes from a study of shared clonotypes between healthy human individuals.

The source material was PBMCs. The chain joins TRBV28 to TRBJ2-3, with no clear D. The sequence was collected from a woman aged 40 to 50 in good health. Some clones in this sample may be carry-over from other donors' samples. The CDR3 sequence is CASSLMGTTSTDTQYF. The CDR3 DNA sequence: TGTGCCAGCAGTTTAATGGGTACCACTAGCACAGATACGCAGTATTTT.